These 19 T cell receptor beta chains were sequenced from one sample in a study of blood T cell repertoires in COVID-19. Profiling relied on immunoSEQ multiplex PCR, and the TCRdb table lists in-frame clones only, not all of them. The repertoire holds roughly 100,000 clones, 81% seen once, with roughly 4% in the top ten. Material: peripheral blood. The source is a man in his 60s with acute or convalescent COVID-19.

This chain uses TRBV6-5 with TRBJ1-5; D might be TRBD1 (6 bases). Germline V gives CDR1 MNHEY, CDR2 SVGAGI. The CDR3 is made up of 15 amino acids. Trimming took 5 bases from V and 0 from J, leaving 11 bases between them. The CDR3 nucleotides read TGTGCCAGCAGTCAACAGGGAAATAGCAATCAGCCCCAGCATTTT. It specifies CASSQQGNSNQPQHF.

The rearrangement joins TRBV4-3 to TRBJ1-1, with D possibly being TRBD1 (5 bases). The germline V and J ends were trimmed by 2 bases and 6 bases, with 16 bases remaining between them. CDR1 LGHNA and CDR2 YSLEER come from the germline V gene. The CDR3 consists of 15 residues. As DNA, the CDR3 is TGCGCCAGCAGCCAAACCTTTCAGGGAAAGTCTGAAGCTTTCTTT. This encodes CASSQTFQGKSEAFF.

To note about this clone: This likely comes from a read error, as the CDR3 has no conserved phenylalanine or tryptophan at its end. Because the CDR3's place on the DNA is in doubt, the DNA is left out and the CDR3 is given as listed by TCRdb. The chain employs TRBV21-1 and TRBJ2-7; the D call of TRBD2 is as the table states it, not checked on the DNA. TRBV21-1 counts as a pseudogene. Counting both end residues, the CDR3 totals 10 amino acids. CDR3: CASSLSGSNI.

The chain links TRBV11-2 to TRBJ2-5, with a weak D call TRBD2 (6 bases). The CDR3 spans 17 residues. Trimming left V 3 bases short and J 2 bases short, with 19 bases between. Germline values: CDR1 SGHAT, CDR2 FQNNGV. The CDR3 DNA is TGTGCCAGCAGCTTCCCCACTGCGGGACTCCTGCAAGAGACCCAGTACTTC. Protein sequence: CASSFPTAGLLQETQYF.

The chain joins TRBV29-1 to TRBJ1-6; tentative D call: TRBD1 (5 bases). Germline V gene data show CDR1 as SQVTM and CDR2 as ANQGSEA. V was pared by 7 bases and J by 7 bases, with 14 bases between. This CDR3 is built from 13 residues. CDR3 protein: CSAVSGTNSPLHF. The CDR3 region has the DNA TGCAGCGCGGTAAGCGGGACGAATTCACCCCTCCACTTT. The variable domain in full, with the rest retrieved from reference TRBV29-1 and TRBJ1-6, is SAVISQKPSRDICQRGTSLTIQCQVDSQVTMMFWYRQQPGQSLTLIATANQGSEATYESGFVIDKFPISRPNLTFSTLTVSNMSPEDSSIYLCSAVSGTNSPLHFGNGTRLTVT.

V and J are TRBV6-1 and TRBJ1-1, with a possible D match to TRBD1 (6 bases). The CDR3 covers 16 residues. V was trimmed by 3 bases and J by 6 bases, leaving 20 bases between them. Germline CDR1 reads MNHNS; CDR2 reads SASEGT. As DNA, the CDR3 is TGTGCCAGCAGTGACTGGGGTAGGGGACAAGGGGCTGAAGCTTTCTTT. Its protein is CASSDWGRGQGAEAFF.

The rearrangement links TRBV10-2 to TRBJ2-1; tentatively, D is TRBD2 (5 bases). The CDR3 runs to 15 residues. Germline CDR1 reads WSHSY; CDR2 reads SAAADI. Between the trimmed V and J ends, which lost 6 bases and 1 base, there was a span of 13 bases. CDR3 DNA: TGCGCCAGCAGCCCACTAGTGCCTTCCTACAATGAGCAGTTCTTC. It codes for CASSPLVPSYNEQFF.

This clone has a handful of counts. V usage is TRBV27 and J usage is TRBJ2-1, with 10 bases lining up with TRBD2. The CDR3 is made up of 18 amino acids. V dropped 0 bases and J dropped 10; count of bases not matched to a gene: 15. Germline loops: CDR1 MNHEY, CDR2 SMNVEV (reference sequence). The CDR3, as DNA: TGTGCCAGCAGTTTATCAGTTACGATCAGCGGGGGGGCGCAGGAGCAGTTCTTC. This encodes CASSLSVTISGGAQEQFF.

The genes are TRBV11-2 and TRBJ2-3, with a weak D call TRBD2 (5 bases). The CDR3 has 16 residues. The V gene lost 2 bases and the J gene lost 0 bases, with 12 bases spanning the gap. The V gene's germline CDR1 is SGHAT and CDR2 FQNNGV. In DNA, the CDR3 is TGTGCCAGCAGCTTAACCGGGGTCTTAAGCACAGATACGCAGTATTTT. It is translated as CASSLTGVLSTDTQYF.

This clone was observed a handful of times. The chain employs TRBV10-3 and TRBJ2-7; D unresolved. Trimming took off 0 bases at V and 3 bases at J, with 9 bases between the two ends. Germline CDR1 and CDR2: ENHRY and SYGVKD. There are 14 residues in the CDR3. Written as DNA, the CDR3 is TGTGCCATCAGTGAGTCGTTAGCTATCTACGAGCAGTACGTC. Translated, it gives CAISESLAIYEQYV.

The chain couples TRBV18 to TRBJ2-1; 10 bases match TRBD2. V lost 6 bases to trimming and J lost 8 bases; unmatched junction nucleotides: 7. This CDR3 is built from 14 residues. The germline V gene encodes CDR1 KGHSH and CDR2 LQKENI. The CDR3 bases are TGTGCCAGCTCGCCCAGCGGGAGGGCCCATGAGCAGTTCTTC. This sequence encodes CASSPSGRAHEQFF.

The genes are TRBV6-5 and TRBJ2-7; D uncertain. The V and J ends lost 0 bases and 4 bases respectively, with 13 bases between them. Looked up from germline, CDR1 is MNHEY and CDR2 is SVGAGI. This CDR3 comprises 15 residues. The CDR3 protein is CASSYSATRGYEQYV. CDR3 DNA: TGTGCCAGCAGTTACTCGGCTACGCGAGGATACGAGCAGTACGTC.

V is TRBV11-2 and J is TRBJ2-5, with D possibly being TRBD2 (7 bases). The CDR3 contains 15 residues. CDR1 SGHAT and CDR2 FQNNGV come from the germline V gene. Trimming took 6 bases from V and 5 from J, leaving 19 bases between them. CDR3 loop: CASSRGGERTETQYF. CDR3 bases: TGTGCCAGCAGTCGAGGGGGGGAGAGAACGGAGACCCAGTACTTC.

The sample holds a few counts of this clone. The chain recombines TRBV28 with TRBJ1-4; D possibly corresponds to TRBD1 (6 bases). Trimming shortened V by 7 bases and J by 5 bases, and 11 bases separated the two germline ends. The germline V gene has CDR1 MDHEN and CDR2 SYDVKM. The CDR3 covers 13 residues. As DNA, the CDR3 is TGTGCCAGCATGGACAGAATGAATGAAAAACTGTTTTTT. Translated: CASMDRMNEKLFF.

The V call is TRBV29-1, the J call TRBJ1-2, with 11 bases matching TRBD1. The germline V gene has CDR1 SQVTM and CDR2 ANQGSEA. Trimming at V came to 7 bases and at J to 6 bases, leaving 4 bases not matched to a gene. There are 12 residues in the CDR3. CDR3 DNA sequence: TGCAGCGCCCTGGACAGGGGGCATGGCTACACCTTC. It encodes CSALDRGHGYTF.

This sequence joins TRBV7-6 and TRBJ2-7, with 8 bases lining up with TRBD2. Trimming at V came to 4 bases and at J to 1 base, leaving 3 bases not matched to a gene. The CDR3 contains 14 residues. The V gene's germline CDR1 is SGHVS and CDR2 FNYEAQ. CDR3: CASSSRGASYEQYF. Written as DNA, the CDR3 is TGTGCCAGCAGCTCGCGGGGGGCGTCCTACGAGCAGTACTTC. The complete variable domain, with remaining parts taken from reference TRBV7-6 and TRBJ2-7, reads GAGVSQSPRYKVTKRGQDVALRCDPISGHVSLYWYRQALGQGPEFLTYFNYEAQQDKSGLPNDRFSAERPEGSISTLTIQRTEQRDSAMYRCASSSRGASYEQYFGPGTRLTVT.

The V gene is TRBV9, the J gene TRBJ1-1, with D possibly matching TRBD1 (5 bases). CDR1 SGDLS and CDR2 YYNGEE come from the germline V gene. The CDR3 is 14 amino acids. The V gene lost 0 bases and the J gene lost 10 bases, with 16 bases spanning the gap. The CDR3 protein is CASSVEVSGPRAFF. CDR3 nucleotides: TGTGCCAGCAGCGTAGAGGTGTCAGGGCCGAGAGCTTTCTTT.

This rearrangement joins TRBV19 to TRBJ1-3; D unresolved. This CDR3 has 16 amino acids. The V end lost 4 bases, the J end lost 0 bases, and 13 bases lay between the germline ends. The V gene's germline CDR1 is LNHDA and CDR2 SQIVND (reference sequence). The CDR3 reads CASSTRTADSGNTIYF. CDR3 DNA sequence: TGTGCCAGTAGTACCCGCACCGCAGACTCTGGAAACACCATATATTTT.

The chain uses TRBV28 and TRBJ1-1; D possibly corresponds to TRBD1 (5 bases). Germline CDR1 reads MDHEN; CDR2 reads SYDVKM. V lost 2 bases, J lost 4 bases, and 8 bases lay in between. The CDR3 contains 13 residues. CDR3 in amino acids: CASSLGGITEAFF. CDR3 nucleotide sequence: TGTGCCAGCAGTTTAGGGGGGATCACTGAAGCTTTCTTT.